Listed below are T cell receptor beta chains from one sample, sequenced in a study of blood T cell repertoires in COVID-19. Profiled with immunoSEQ multiplex PCR; TCRdb holds only in-frame clones, not every one. This table has 150,000 to 200,000 clones, more than 70% appearing once. Sequenced material: peripheral blood. The source of these receptors is a man aged 40-49 years with active or convalescent COVID-19. Each CDR3 is given with its conserved first and last residue. The D gene is left open where the match is weak. Expanded clones are given a class, and other clones once, few, many or no size at all.

D gene	clone size	V gene	J gene	CDR3 DNA	CDR3 protein
NA	NA	TRBV2	TRBJ1-5	TGTGCCAGCAGTGAAGCCTCCAGTATAAATCAGCCCCAGCATTTT	CASSEASSINQPQHF
TRBD2	NA	TRBV5-6	TRBJ2-1	TGTGCCAGCAGCTTGTGGTCTAGCGGGGGCTACAATGAGCAGTTCTTC	CASSLWSSGGYNEQFF
TRBD2	once	TRBV30	TRBJ2-7	TGTGCCTGGAAGGAGAGCGGGGTTCGGGCCGAGCAGTACTTC	CAWKESGVRAEQYF
TRBD1	NA	TRBV5-8	TRBJ1-6	TGTGCCAGCAGCTTGTTGACAGGGGGTTCACCCCTCCACTTT	CASSLLTGGSPLHF
NA	NA	TRBV24-1	TRBJ1-3	TGTGCCACCAGTGATTCAGGGCTAGGAGGAAACACCATATATTTT	CATSDSGLGGNTIYF
NA	NA	TRBV6-5	TRBJ1-5	TGTGCCAGCAGGGTAGGAGGTAGCAATCAGCCCCAGCATTTT	CASRVGGSNQPQHF
TRBD1	NA	TRBV2	TRBJ2-6	TGTGCCACGACAGGGGATTACTCTGGGGCCAACGTCCTGACTTTC	CATTGDYSGANVLTF
NA	NA	TRBV28	TRBJ1-2	TGTGCCAGCAGGCAGGCCAACTATGGCTACACCTTC	CASRQANYGYTF
NA	NA	TRBV27	TRBJ2-7	TGTGCCAGCAGTCCCACTGCAGGGGTAGGCAACGAGCAGTACTTC	CASSPTAGVGNEQYF
NA	NA	TRBV4-1	TRBJ2-7	TGCGCCAGCAGCCAAGATCTGGGGGACTGGTACGAGCAGTACTTC	CASSQDLGDWYEQYF
TRBD2	NA	TRBV5-1	TRBJ2-1	TGCGCCAGCAGCTTCGACATTCCGGGACTAGCGTACAATGAGCAGTTCTTC	CASSFDIPGLAYNEQFF
NA	NA	TRBV14	TRBJ1-2	TGTGCCAGCAGCGTAGGCGGACGACAGGCAAACTATGGCTACACCTTC	CASSVGGRQANYGYTF
NA	NA	TRBV2	TRBJ1-4	TGTGCCAGCAGTGCCACGTTCAGTGAAAAACTGTTTTTT	CASSATFSEKLFF
TRBD1	NA	TRBV6-4	TRBJ2-3	TGTGCCAGCAGCGATGCCGGGACAGGGCACGATACGCAGTATTTT	CASSDAGTGHDTQYF
TRBD1	NA	TRBV2	TRBJ1-1	TGTGCCAGCAGCGGGAAGACAGGGTTGGCAGAGGCTTTCTTT	CASSGKTGLAEAFF
NA	once	TRBV2	TRBJ2-7	TGTGCCAGCAGTGGTCGGAGCGGACCAAGCTACGAGCAGTACTTC	CASSGRSGPSYEQYF
TRBD2	NA	TRBV9	TRBJ2-2	TGTGCCAGCAGCGTGGGACTAGCTGTTACCGGGGAGCTGTTTTTT	CASSVGLAVTGELFF
NA	NA	TRBV30	TRBJ2-7	TGTGCCTGGAGTGTGGGGAGCGGGCAGTACTTC	CAWSVGSGQYF
TRBD1	NA	TRBV6-5	TRBJ1-2	TGTGCCAGCAGTTACACCGGGACAGGGAACTATGGCTACACCTTC	CASSYTGTGNYGYTF
TRBD1	NA	TRBV7-2	TRBJ2-5	TGTGCCAGCAGCTTATTGACAGGGGGCGCCGGGACCCAGTACTTC	CASSLLTGGAGTQYF
NA	NA	TRBV21-1	TRBJ1-6	TGTGCCAGCAGCAAAGGGAGGCGGCGTAGTATCCACTTT	CASSKGRRRSIHF
NA	NA	TRBV6-2/TRBV6-3	TRBJ1-2	TGTGCCAGCAGTTACGGGCTTGAATATGGCTACACCTTC	CASSYGLEYGYTF
NA	NA	TRBV6-5	TRBJ2-2	TGTGCCAGCACCACAGGGTCCGCCGGGGAGCTGTTTTTT	CASTTGSAGELFF
NA	NA	TRBV10-3	TRBJ2-1	TGTGCCATCAGTCAAGTCGGAGACAATGAGCAGTTCTTC	CAISQVGDNEQFF
NA	NA	TRBV24-1	TRBJ2-6	TGTGCCACCAGTGCTAGGAGCTCTGGGGCCAACGTCCTGACTTTC	CATSARSSGANVLTF
TRBD1	NA	TRBV7-3	TRBJ2-2	TGTGCCAGCAGCTTAGGGACAGGCAACACCGGGGAGCTGTTTTTT	CASSLGTGNTGELFF
TRBD1	NA	TRBV5-1	TRBJ2-3	TGCGCCAGCAGCTATGCGACAGGGCTAAGCACAGATACGCAGTATTTT	CASSYATGLSTDTQYF
NA	NA	TRBV18	TRBJ2-7	TGTGCCAGCTCACCACCGGGCAGGGGATCCTACGAGCAGTACTTC	CASSPPGRGSYEQYF
TRBD1	NA	TRBV7-8	TRBJ2-3	TGTGCCAGCAGCTTAGGAGGGGGCGCGACAGATACGCAGTATTTT	CASSLGGGATDTQYF